These 9 T cell receptor beta chains were sequenced from one sample in a study of T cell repertoires in cytomegalovirus infection. One entry per CDR3 protein, called by TCRdb with MiXCR from the reads. In the table there are 310,000 or so distinct CDR3 sequences, about 9.1% of which are singletons. Source material: PBMCs. Receptors originate from a human donor in good health (CMV status not recorded). Some clones in this sample may be carry-over from other donors' samples.

This clonotype was detected many times. V usage is TRBV2 and J usage is TRBJ1-2; no clear D. V was cut by 6 bases and J by 5 bases, with 7 bases left in between. Per germline, CDR1 SNHLY and CDR2 FYNNEI. The CDR3 sequence is 11 residues long. The CDR3 coding sequence is TGTGCCAGCAGCGACCATTATGGCTACACCTTC. Translation: CASSDHYGYTF.

Comment on this clonotype: Just one base apart from a much larger clone, this may be a read error. The CDR3 does not close with the conserved phenylalanine or tryptophan, likely indicating a read error. The chain recombines TRBV14 with TRBJ1-1, with D unresolved. The CDR3 spans 14 residues. The germline V and J ends were trimmed by 1 base and 1 base, with 7 bases remaining between them. Germline CDR1 is SGHDN and CDR2 is FVKESK. CDR3 DNA: TGTGCCAGCAGCCAAGGTGGGAGGAACACTGAAGCTTTCTCT. Encoded protein: CASSQGGRNTEAFS.

This clonotype was recorded only once. A single base separates this from a much larger clone, so it may be a read error. The V and J genes are TRBV5-1 and TRBJ1-1; tentative D call: TRBD1 (5 bases). Per the germline V gene, CDR1 is SGHRS and CDR2 is YFSETQ. This CDR3 has 14 amino acids. CDR3 sequence reads: CASSQTGTNTVAFF. For the CDR3, the DNA is TGCGCCAGCAGCCAAACCGGGACGAACACTGTAGCTTTCTTT.

This clonotype came up many times. The chain has TRBV19 and TRBJ2-2; 9 nucleotides agree with TRBD1. With V trimmed by 4 bases and J by 7 bases, 7 bases remained unmatched. The V gene's germline CDR1 is LNHDA and CDR2 SQIVND (reference sequence). The CDR3 loop spans 15 amino acids. CDR3 nucleotides: TGTGCCAGTAGTACCCGGGACAGGGTTGGCGGGGAGCTGTTTTTT. Protein: CASSTRDRVGGELFF.

The genes are TRBV25-1 and TRBJ2-1; D gene ambiguous. V lost 3 bases to trimming and J lost 9 bases, with 9 bases between them. Germline CDR1 reads MGHDK; CDR2 reads SYGVNS. The CDR3 extends over 12 amino acids. The CDR3 sequence: CASSDTSGEQFF. The CDR3 region has the DNA TGTGCCAGCAGTGACACATCAGGTGAGCAGTTCTTC.

This clonotype occurred many times. The chain carries TRBV14 and TRBJ1-5; unclear D gene. V was clipped by 3 bases and J by 4 bases, with 7 bases between them. Germline V gene sequence: CDR1 SGHDN, CDR2 FVKESK. The CDR3 sequence is 13 residues long. The DNA for the CDR3 is TGTGCCAGCAGCCAGTCGGTTAATCAGCCCCAGCATTTT. Protein sequence: CASSQSVNQPQHF.

This clonotype showed up many times. The CDR3 region is CASSQNFGELFF. CDR3 nucleotide sequence: TGTGCCAGCAGTCAAAACTTCGGGGAGCTGTTTTTT. This chain uses TRBV6-5 with TRBJ2-2, with unresolved D. V was cut by 5 bases and J by 7 bases, with 8 bases left in between. The CDR3 has 12 amino acids. CDR1 MNHEY and CDR2 SVGAGI come from the germline V gene.

This chain links TRBV6-6 with TRBJ1-5; 9 bases line up with TRBD1. Trimming cost V 4 bases and J 3 bases; bases outside gene matches: 10. The CDR3 runs to 17 residues. Germline lookup yields CDR1 MNHNY and CDR2 SVGAGI (reference sequence). Written as DNA, the CDR3 is TGTGCCAGCAGTTCCCACCTGGACAGGGGAAACAATCAGCCCCAGCATTTT. Its protein product is CASSSHLDRGNNQPQHF.

This clonotype was observed many times. The genes are TRBV29-1 and TRBJ2-5; the D is unclear. With 5 bases removed from V and 0 bases from J, the gap between germline ends came to 4 bases. The germline V gene has CDR1 SQVTM and CDR2 ANQGSEA. The length of the CDR3 is 11 residues. CDR3: CSVRDQETQYF. CDR3 in DNA: TGCAGCGTTCGGGACCAAGAGACCCAGTACTTC. Using reference TRBV29-1 and TRBJ2-5 for the parts outside the CDR3, the full variable domain is SAVISQKPSRDICQRGTSLTIQCQVDSQVTMMFWYRQQPGQSLTLIATANQGSEATYESGFVIDKFPISRPNLTFSTLTVSNMSPEDSSIYLCSVRDQETQYFGPGTRLLVL.